The 6 T cell receptor beta chains listed next were all sequenced from one sample in a study of blood T cell repertoires in COVID-19. TCRdb keeps only in-frame clones here, not all; method: immunoSEQ multiplex PCR. The sample consists of 60,000 to 85,000 clones, about four fifths of them appearing once. The sequencing input was peripheral blood. Source of these receptors: a man aged 65 to 79 with acute or convalescent COVID-19.

V gene TRBV15 combines with J gene TRBJ1-3, with unresolved D. Trimming took off 1 base at V and 3 bases at J, with 4 bases between the two ends. Germline CDR1 is LNHNV and CDR2 is YYDKDF (reference sequence). This CDR3 contains 13 residues. CDR3: CATSRVLGNTIYF. The CDR3, as DNA: TGTGCCACCAGCAGAGTACTTGGAAACACCATATATTTT.

Regarding this clone: Germline is not matched at one junction end, which may reflect a read error. The gene calls are TRBV6-1 and TRBJ1-2, with 7 bases fitting TRBD1. There are 13 residues in the CDR3. Germline values: CDR1 MNHNS, CDR2 SASEGT. In DNA, the CDR3 is TGTGCCAGCAGGGAAGGGACAGTAGGAGGCTACACCTTC. As protein: CASREGTVGGYTF.

V gene TRBV5-1 combines with J gene TRBJ2-2, with a tentative D call TRBD1 (7 bases). CDR1 and CDR2 (germline): SGHRS, YFSETQ. The length of the CDR3 is 15 residues. Trimming took 4 bases from V and 4 from J, leaving 14 bases between them. In DNA, the CDR3 is TGCGCCAGCAGCCCCAGGGGGGAAGGCACCGGGGAGCTGTTTTTT. Translated: CASSPRGEGTGELFF.

The rearrangement uses TRBV7-8 and TRBJ2-7, with D possibly TRBD2 on 5 matching bases. The germline V gene has CDR1 SGHVS and CDR2 FQNEAQ. The CDR3 length is 11 residues. The V gene lost 3 bases and the J gene lost 6 bases, with 6 bases spanning the gap. The CDR3 region has the DNA TGTGCCAGCAGCTTCGCGGGCGAGCAGTACTTC. Protein sequence: CASSFAGEQYF.

The V and J genes are TRBV2 and TRBJ2-2; D gene unclear. Germline V gives CDR1 SNHLY, CDR2 FYNNEI. Between the trimmed V and J ends, which lost 8 bases and 3 bases, there was a span of 7 bases. The CDR3 consists of 12 residues. CDR3 residues: CASGLYTGELFF. The CDR3 DNA follows: TGTGCCAGCGGGCTGTACACCGGGGAGCTGTTTTTT.

The chain uses TRBV2 and TRBJ1-5; TRBD1 might be the D (5 bases). This CDR3 contains 14 residues. With 3 bases removed from V and 5 bases from J, the gap between germline ends came to 11 bases. Germline V gives CDR1 SNHLY, CDR2 FYNNEI. Here the CDR3 DNA reads TGTGCCAGCAGTGAGGGGGGATGGTATCAGCCCCAGCATTTT. It encodes CASSEGGWYQPQHF.